This record concerns one T cell receptor beta chain sequence. These data come from a study of control samples from healthy donors and cancer patients. The CDR3 consists of 14 residues. Looked up from germline, CDR1 is MNHEY and CDR2 is SVGAGI. V shed 6 bases and J 3 bases; nucleotides not matched to a gene: 8. Method: immunoSEQ multiplex PCR; TCRdb's copy keeps in-frame clones and lacks some. Here the sample spans some 100,000 clones, about 90% being singletons. The V and J genes are TRBV6-5 and TRBJ2-7, with 7 bases that match TRBD1. The material sequenced was blood. The source of this sequence is a woman aged 50 to 65 in good health. CDR3 sequence: CASSLRDSFYEQYF. The CDR3 region has the DNA TGTGCCAGCAGCCTAAGGGACAGCTTCTACGAGCAGTACTTC.